This is a list of T cell receptor beta chains from one sample in a study of T cells in Graves' hyperthyroidism and ophthalmopathy. TCRdb itself ran the multiplex PCR reads through MiXCR, one entry per CDR3 protein. The sample has approximately 640,000 distinct CDR3 sequences; 15% to 20% are singletons. Material: blood. These receptors were collected from a man between 50 and 59 years old with Graves' hyperthyroidism. CDR3s include the opening cysteine and the closing phenylalanine or tryptophan. D genes are given only for firm matches. Only some rows state a clone size, as once, few, many or a class for expanded clones.

J gene: TRBJ1-4
V gene: TRBV24-1
D gene: TRBD1
clone size: many
CDR3 DNA: TGTGCCACCAGTGAAAACCCCGGGACAGGAAATGAAAAACTGTTTTTT
CDR3 protein: CATSENPGTGNEKLFF

J gene: TRBJ2-2
V gene: TRBV28
D gene: .
clone size: many
CDR3 DNA: TGTGCCAGCAGCCCTACGACAGGAAACCTAGTAGGAAACGGGGAGCTGTTTTTT
CDR3 protein: CASSPTTGNLVGNGELFF

J gene: TRBJ2-2
V gene: TRBV9
D gene: .
clone size: .
CDR3 DNA: TGTGCCAGCAGCGTAGGGAGGCGGGGGCCCACCGGGGAGCTGTTTTTT
CDR3 protein: CASSVGRRGPTGELFF

J gene: TRBJ2-1
V gene: TRBV3-1
D gene: .
clone size: few
CDR3 DNA: TGTGCCAGCAGCCGGTATCACGGGAGTGGGCGTATGTTCTATGAGCAGTTCTTC
CDR3 protein: CASSRYHGSGRMFYEQFF

J gene: TRBJ1-1
V gene: TRBV6-2/TRBV6-3
D gene: TRBD1
clone size: many
CDR3 DNA: TGTGCCAGCAGACCGCTTATCTCCGGGACAGGGGGCACGAACACTGAAGCTTTCTTT
CDR3 protein: CASRPLISGTGGTNTEAFF

J gene: TRBJ2-2
V gene: TRBV3-1
D gene: .
clone size: .
CDR3 DNA: TGTGCCAGCAGTCGGTCCCTTCGGCGGGTCGGGGAGCTGTTTTTT
CDR3 protein: CASSRSLRRVGELFF

J gene: TRBJ1-4
V gene: TRBV9
D gene: TRBD1
clone size: .
CDR3 DNA: TGTGCCAGCAGCCCCCGGGACAGGGTGCCAACTAATGAAAAACTGTTTTTT
CDR3 protein: CASSPRDRVPTNEKLFF

J gene: TRBJ2-6
V gene: TRBV18
D gene: .
clone size: .
CDR3 DNA: TGTGCCAGCTCACCGTGGGAACGCCCCCCAGCTGGGGCCAACGTCCTGACTTTC
CDR3 protein: CASSPWERPPAGANVLTF

J gene: TRBJ1-2
V gene: TRBV28
D gene: .
clone size: many
CDR3 DNA: TGTGCCAGCACCCCCTCGCCTCTCGGCGGCTACACCTTC
CDR3 protein: CASTPSPLGGYTF

J gene: TRBJ1-2
V gene: TRBV28
D gene: TRBD1
clone size: many
CDR3 DNA: TGTGCCAGCAGTCCATTTAGACAGGGAAGCTATGGCTACACCTTC
CDR3 protein: CASSPFRQGSYGYTF

J gene: TRBJ1-2
V gene: TRBV20-1
D gene: .
clone size: few
CDR3 DNA: TGCAGTGCTAGAGATGCCCAGGGGTGGAACTATGGCTACACCTTC
CDR3 protein: CSARDAQGWNYGYTF

J gene: TRBJ2-1
V gene: TRBV27
D gene: .
clone size: many
CDR3 DNA: TGTGCCAGCAGGCAATTGACTAGTTTCAATGAGCAGTTCTTC
CDR3 protein: CASRQLTSFNEQFF

J gene: TRBJ1-1
V gene: TRBV18
D gene: .
clone size: .
CDR3 DNA: TGTGCCAGCTCACCCATCAGGGGTGAAGCTTTCTTT
CDR3 protein: CASSPIRGEAFF

J gene: TRBJ2-4
V gene: TRBV5-1
D gene: .
clone size: few
CDR3 DNA: TGCGCCAGCAGCTGGCTGGGGACGTTTAACATTCAGTACTTC
CDR3 protein: CASSWLGTFNIQYF

J gene: TRBJ1-3
V gene: TRBV5-1
D gene: TRBD1
clone size: few
CDR3 DNA: TGCGCCAGCAGGCCGGGACAGGGGAAAGGAAACACCATATATTTT
CDR3 protein: CASRPGQGKGNTIYF

J gene: TRBJ1-6
V gene: TRBV20-1
D gene: .
clone size: few
CDR3 DNA: TGCAGTGTTGCGATGGGGACTCGCACGAATTCACCCCTCCACTTT
CDR3 protein: CSVAMGTRTNSPLHF

J gene: TRBJ2-6
V gene: TRBV7-8
D gene: .
clone size: .
CDR3 DNA: TGTGCCAGCAGCTTAGACGCTGGGGCCAACGTCCTGACTTTC
CDR3 protein: CASSLDAGANVLTF

J gene: TRBJ2-1
V gene: TRBV19
D gene: TRBD2
clone size: few
CDR3 DNA: TGTGCCACTAGGACTAGCGGGAGCTCCTACAATGAGCAGTTCTTC
CDR3 protein: CATRTSGSSYNEQFF

J gene: TRBJ2-1
V gene: TRBV18
D gene: TRBD2
clone size: .
CDR3 DNA: TGTGCCAGCTCACCACAACCGCTGACTAGCGGAGTAATTGAGCAGTTCTTC
CDR3 protein: CASSPQPLTSGVIEQFF

J gene: TRBJ2-7
V gene: TRBV6-5
D gene: TRBD1
clone size: .
CDR3 DNA: TGTGTCAGCAGTTACGGACAGGGTGGATTTTACGAGCAGTACTTC
CDR3 protein: CVSSYGQGGFYEQYF

J gene: TRBJ2-5
V gene: TRBV7-9
D gene: TRBD2
clone size: .
CDR3 DNA: TGTGCCAGCTTTTTAGCGGGGGAGACCCAGTACTTC
CDR3 protein: CASFLAGETQYF

J gene: TRBJ1-5
V gene: TRBV6-2/TRBV6-3
D gene: TRBD1
clone size: many
CDR3 DNA: TGTTCACGTCGAAGGGGGCGCCCCGGTCAGCCCCAGCATTTT
CDR3 protein: CSRRRGRPGQPQHF

J gene: TRBJ1-1
V gene: TRBV6-1
D gene: TRBD1
clone size: many
CDR3 DNA: TGTGCCAGCAGTTATGACAGGGAGGCATCTGAAGCTTTCTTT
CDR3 protein: CASSYDREASEAFF

J gene: TRBJ2-2
V gene: TRBV7-9
D gene: TRBD2
clone size: .
CDR3 DNA: TGTGCCAGCAGCTCCTGGGGGGGAGGCACCGGGGAGCTGTTTTTT
CDR3 protein: CASSSWGGGTGELFF

J gene: TRBJ1-1
V gene: TRBV2
D gene: .
clone size: many
CDR3 DNA: TGTGCCAGCATGGACCGTACAAACACTGAAGCTTTCTTT
CDR3 protein: CASMDRTNTEAFF

J gene: TRBJ2-5
V gene: TRBV14
D gene: TRBD2
clone size: few
CDR3 DNA: TGTGCCAGCAGCAAGTATAGCGGGGAGACCCAGTACTTC
CDR3 protein: CASSKYSGETQYF

J gene: TRBJ2-1
V gene: TRBV15
D gene: TRBD2
clone size: once
CDR3 DNA: TGTGCCCTAGGAGCGGGAGGGCCTGGTGAGCAGTTCTTC
CDR3 protein: CALGAGGPGEQFF

J gene: TRBJ1-1
V gene: TRBV7-9
D gene: .
clone size: few
CDR3 DNA: TGTGCCAGCAGAGTTTCCCCTGGAGCCTTGAACACTGAAGCTTTCTTT
CDR3 protein: CASRVSPGALNTEAFF

J gene: TRBJ2-1
V gene: TRBV27
D gene: .
clone size: many
CDR3 DNA: TGTGCCAGCAGTTGGGGGGTATCCTACAATGAGCAGTTCTTC
CDR3 protein: CASSWGVSYNEQFF

J gene: TRBJ1-6
V gene: TRBV27
D gene: TRBD1
clone size: many
CDR3 DNA: TGTGCCAGCAGTAAAAGGGACAGCAATTCACCCCTCCACTTT
CDR3 protein: CASSKRDSNSPLHF

J gene: TRBJ2-7
V gene: TRBV4-3
D gene: .
clone size: many
CDR3 DNA: TGCGCCAGCAGCCTCAGGCCAGGGGAACACGAGCAGTACTTC
CDR3 protein: CASSLRPGEHEQYF

J gene: TRBJ1-5
V gene: TRBV10-2
D gene: TRBD1
clone size: .
CDR3 DNA: TGCGCCAGCAGGAAGACAGGGCAGGGCAATCAGCCCCAGCATTTT
CDR3 protein: CASRKTGQGNQPQHF

J gene: TRBJ2-7
V gene: TRBV2
D gene: TRBD2
clone size: many
CDR3 DNA: TGTGCCAGCATGGGACCCCCTCCTAGCGGGAGCCATTTTACCTACGAGCAGTACTTC
CDR3 protein: CASMGPPPSGSHFTYEQYF

J gene: TRBJ2-7
V gene: TRBV3-1
D gene: TRBD2
clone size: many
CDR3 DNA: TGTGCCAGCAGCCAAACTAGCGAGACCTACGAGCAGTACTTC
CDR3 protein: CASSQTSETYEQYF

J gene: TRBJ2-1
V gene: TRBV19
D gene: .
clone size: few
CDR3 DNA: TGTGCCAGTAAGTGGGTAGAGGCGGGAAATCGCCTCGATGAGCAGTTCTTC
CDR3 protein: CASKWVEAGNRLDEQFF

J gene: TRBJ2-2
V gene: TRBV6-2/TRBV6-3
D gene: .
clone size: many
CDR3 DNA: TGTGCCAGCAGTCTGACCACTCAGGGCACCGGGGAGCTGTTTTTT
CDR3 protein: CASSLTTQGTGELFF

J gene: TRBJ1-2
V gene: TRBV6-1
D gene: TRBD1
clone size: many
CDR3 DNA: TGTGCCAGCAGTCGGATCGGGCGACAGGGGGTACATGGCTACACCTTC
CDR3 protein: CASSRIGRQGVHGYTF

J gene: TRBJ1-3
V gene: TRBV28
D gene: .
clone size: many
CDR3 DNA: TGTGCCAGCAGTTTAAACGGCCTCTCTGGAGACACCATATATTTT
CDR3 protein: CASSLNGLSGDTIYF

J gene: TRBJ1-2
V gene: TRBV5-8
D gene: .
clone size: .
CDR3 DNA: TGTGCCAGCAGCTCCCCCTCGGGGAACTATGGCTACACCTTC
CDR3 protein: CASSSPSGNYGYTF

J gene: TRBJ1-2
V gene: TRBV28
D gene: .
clone size: .
CDR3 DNA: TGTGCCAGCAGTCTCCTCCAGGGTGGTGGCTACACCTTC
CDR3 protein: CASSLLQGGGYTF

J gene: TRBJ2-7
V gene: TRBV28
D gene: .
clone size: few
CDR3 DNA: TGTGCCAGCAGTTTCGCCTACTACGAGCAGTACTTC
CDR3 protein: CASSFAYYEQYF

J gene: TRBJ1-2
V gene: TRBV7-6
D gene: TRBD1
clone size: .
CDR3 DNA: TGTGCCAGCAGCTTGGCCGGACAGGAGGGCTACACCTTC
CDR3 protein: CASSLAGQEGYTF

J gene: TRBJ1-5
V gene: TRBV24-1
D gene: .
clone size: many
CDR3 DNA: TGTGCCACCAGTGATTCTAGGACAGCAAATCAGCCCCAGCATTTT
CDR3 protein: CATSDSRTANQPQHF

J gene: TRBJ2-5
V gene: TRBV5-6
D gene: TRBD2
clone size: .
CDR3 DNA: TGTGCCAGCAGCTTACTAGCGGGATGGGTATATGGGGAGACCCAGTACTTC
CDR3 protein: CASSLLAGWVYGETQYF

J gene: TRBJ2-1
V gene: TRBV20-1
D gene: .
clone size: .
CDR3 DNA: TGCAGTGCTAGGGGCGGGACGAGCTCCTACAATGAGAAGTTCTTC
CDR3 protein: CSARGGTSSYNEKFF

J gene: TRBJ1-4
V gene: TRBV28
D gene: TRBD1
clone size: .
CDR3 DNA: TGTGCCAGCGGTCCGTGGATGGGACAGGGAGGTGAAAAACTGTTTTTT
CDR3 protein: CASGPWMGQGGEKLFF

J gene: TRBJ2-7
V gene: TRBV4-1
D gene: .
clone size: few
CDR3 DNA: TGCGCCAGCAGCCATGCCAGGGGCGAGCAGTACTTC
CDR3 protein: CASSHARGEQYF

J gene: TRBJ2-7
V gene: TRBV27
D gene: .
clone size: many
CDR3 DNA: TGTGCCAGCAGTTTAATGGCCAACTCCTACGAGCAGTACTTC
CDR3 protein: CASSLMANSYEQYF

J gene: TRBJ1-5
V gene: TRBV28
D gene: .
clone size: few
CDR3 DNA: TGTGCCAGCAGTTTTATCGCTAGCAATCAGCCCCAGCATTTT
CDR3 protein: CASSFIASNQPQHF

J gene: TRBJ2-1
V gene: TRBV7-6
D gene: .
clone size: .
CDR3 DNA: TGTGCCAGCAGCTTAGCACTCAACTCCTACAATGAGCAGTTCTTC
CDR3 protein: CASSLALNSYNEQFF

J gene: TRBJ2-3
V gene: TRBV6-1
D gene: TRBD1
clone size: many
CDR3 DNA: TGTGCCAGCAGTGAACACCGGGACAGGGGCGGAGGTACGCAGTATTTT
CDR3 protein: CASSEHRDRGGGTQYF

J gene: TRBJ2-5
V gene: TRBV20-1
D gene: TRBD2
clone size: few
CDR3 DNA: TGCAGTGCTCGACTAGCGGGAGGAAGAGAGACCCAGTACTTC
CDR3 protein: CSARLAGGRETQYF

J gene: TRBJ2-1
V gene: TRBV30
D gene: .
clone size: .
CDR3 DNA: TGTGCCTGGAGTGGCGGGTTTATCCAGTTCTTC
CDR3 protein: CAWSGGFIQFF

J gene: TRBJ2-3
V gene: TRBV27
D gene: .
clone size: many
CDR3 DNA: TGTGCCAGCAGTTATGGGACTCGCACAGATACGCAGTATTTT
CDR3 protein: CASSYGTRTDTQYF